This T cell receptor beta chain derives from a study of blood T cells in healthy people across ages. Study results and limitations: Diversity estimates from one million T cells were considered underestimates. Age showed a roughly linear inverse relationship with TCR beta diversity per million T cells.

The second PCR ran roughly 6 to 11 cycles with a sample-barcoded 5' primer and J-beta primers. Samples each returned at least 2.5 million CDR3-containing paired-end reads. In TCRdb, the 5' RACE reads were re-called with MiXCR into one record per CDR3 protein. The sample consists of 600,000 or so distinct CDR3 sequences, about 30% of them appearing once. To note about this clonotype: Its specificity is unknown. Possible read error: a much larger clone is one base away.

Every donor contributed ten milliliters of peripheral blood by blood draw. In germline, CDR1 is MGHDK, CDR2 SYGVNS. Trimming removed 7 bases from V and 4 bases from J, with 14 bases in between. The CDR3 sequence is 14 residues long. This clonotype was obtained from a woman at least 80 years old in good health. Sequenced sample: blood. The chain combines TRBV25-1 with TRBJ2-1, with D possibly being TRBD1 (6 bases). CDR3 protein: CASKRPGAYNEQFF. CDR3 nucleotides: TGTGCCAGCAAGAGGCCAGGGGCGTACAATGAGCAGTTCTTC.